The 7 T cell receptor beta chains below all came from one sample that was sequenced in a study of blood T cell repertoires in COVID-19 (dated by TCRdb to 2020 to 2021). Library method: the immunoSEQ multiplex PCR assay. TCRdb's version of the immuneACCESS table is confined to in-frame rearrangements and falls short of the full clone set. An unresolved V gene accounts for under half of the shortfall where checked; the remainder is of unknown origin. Counted in this sample were about 130,000 clones; approximately 80% of them appeared once. 35% to 40% of the sample rests with the top ten. Input material: peripheral blood. The source is a man aged 40-49 years with active or convalescent COVID-19.

This chain uses TRBV19 with TRBJ1-6; 8 bases match TRBD1. From germline, CDR1 is LNHDA and CDR2 SQIVND (reference sequence). This CDR3 spans 17 amino acids. V shed 6 bases and J 0 bases; nucleotides not matched to a gene: 7. The CDR3 region has the DNA TGTGCCAGTAGCAAGACAGGGGCTGGCTCCTATAATTCACCCCTCCACTTT. This translates into CASSKTGAGSYNSPLHF.

In nucleotides, the CDR3 is TGTGCCAGTAGTCGTTTAGCGGGAGGATACGAGCAGTACTTC. Amino acid sequence: CASSRLAGGYEQYF. This chain uses TRBV19 with TRBJ2-7; 10 bases align to TRBD2. The germline V gene encodes CDR1 LNHDA and CDR2 SQIVND (reference sequence). Germline trimming cut 5 bases from V and 4 bases from J; bases unmatched to any gene: 5. This CDR3 comprises 14 residues.

The V gene is TRBV6-2 or TRBV6-3, the J gene TRBJ1-6; possibly TRBD1 for D (6 bases). Trimming cost V 3 bases and J 4 bases, with 13 bases left between them. Germline CDR1 and CDR2: MNHEY and SVGEGT. The length of the CDR3 is 16 residues. The DNA for the CDR3 is TGTGCCAGCAGTTATACCGGGACAAGGTATAATTCACCCCTCCACTTT. This translates into CASSYTGTRYNSPLHF.

The rearrangement uses TRBV18 and TRBJ1-6; D ambiguous. V lost 3 bases, J lost 6 bases, and 9 bases lay in between. The germline V gene encodes CDR1 KGHSH and CDR2 LQKENI. The CDR3 loop spans 14 amino acids. In nucleotides, the CDR3 is TGTGCCAGCTCACCGGCTAGTGTTAATTCACCCCTCCACTTT. This codes for CASSPASVNSPLHF.

The CDR3 sequence: CAGYRPPHEQYF. The CDR3 coding sequence is TGTGCCGGGTACAGGCCCCCCCACGAGCAGTACTTC. The gene calls are TRBV30 and TRBJ2-7; D possibly corresponds to TRBD1 (5 bases). V shed 8 bases and J shed 5 bases, with 16 bases lying between them. The germline CDR1 and CDR2 sequences are GTSNPN and SVGIG (reference sequence). The CDR3 runs to 12 residues.

The chain has TRBV24-1 and TRBJ1-1, with TRBD1 matching 9 bases. CDR3 length equals 14 residues. Germline-derived CDR1 and CDR2 are KGHDR and SFDVKD. J was trimmed by 4 bases and V by 8 bases; bases with no gene match: 7. CDR3: CATNSGQGSTEAFF. CDR3 sequence (DNA): TGTGCCACCAACTCGGGACAGGGAAGCACTGAAGCTTTCTTT.

This sequence joins TRBV27 and TRBJ2-4; D gene unclear. The V gene lost 6 bases and the J gene lost 0 bases, with 12 bases spanning the gap. Per germline, CDR1 MNHEY and CDR2 SMNVEV (reference sequence). The CDR3 is 15 residues long. As DNA, the CDR3 is TGTGCCAGCAGCGCCGCCGGTCTAGCCAAAAACATTCAGTACTTC. As protein: CASSAAGLAKNIQYF.